Below, 29 T cell receptor beta chains from the same sample are listed, as sequenced in a study of regulatory T cells in long-lasting Graves disease. Arm-PCR of CDR3 regions and iRepertoire HTBI primers were the basis on which TCR beta libraries were built. TCRdb used MiXCR to reprocess the multiplex PCR reads, holding one entry per CDR3 protein. This sample has 400,000 to 600,000 distinct CDR3 sequences, with about a fifth found just once. The time point is: persistent/refractory GD, antithyroid drugs over 5 years with positive TRAb. Isolated PBMC RNA provided the starting material for the TCR library. Sequencing used peripheral blood mononuclear cells (PBMCs), obtained when the disease was refractory, from a patient treated with antithyroid drugs. The receptors shown here come from a female donor with Graves disease.

The V and J genes are TRBV2 and TRBJ2-3; 8 nucleotides match TRBD2. The CDR3 runs to 15 residues. Germline loops: CDR1 SNHLY, CDR2 FYNNEI. V shed 8 bases and J 2 bases; nucleotides not matched to a gene: 9. CDR3 amino acids: CASDREGRVTDTQYF. CDR3 sequence (DNA): TGTGCCAGCGATCGGGAGGGGCGGGTCACAGATACGCAGTATTTT.

The chain couples TRBV6-1 to TRBJ2-1; D is possibly TRBD1 (5 bases). The CDR3 spans 14 residues. Germline CDR1 MNHNS, CDR2 SASEGT. Trimming stripped 5 bases from V and 8 bases from J, with 16 bases between. The CDR3 sequence is CASSQGLELDEQFF. The CDR3 DNA follows: TGTGCCAGCAGTCAGGGTTTAGAGTTGGATGAGCAGTTCTTC.

This clonotype came up many times. The V and J genes are TRBV2 and TRBJ1-2, with 8 positions matching TRBD1. This CDR3 is 13 amino acids long. Germline CDR1 and CDR2: SNHLY and FYNNEI. J was trimmed by 7 bases and V by 3 bases; bases with no gene match: 4. The CDR3 DNA reads TGTGCCAGCAGTGACCAGGGGGCGATTGGCTACACCTTC. It translates to CASSDQGAIGYTF.

This chain connects TRBV5-1 to TRBJ2-1, with D possibly matching TRBD2 (5 bases). Trimming stripped 3 bases from V and 7 bases from J, with 11 bases between. This CDR3 spans 13 amino acids. Germline CDR1 is SGHRS and CDR2 is YFSETQ. This CDR3 is CASSSGEINEQFF. The CDR3, as DNA: TGCGCCAGCAGCTCTGGGGAGATTAATGAGCAGTTCTTC.

In its sample, this clonotype was seen many times. V usage is TRBV9 and J usage is TRBJ2-5, with D possibly matching TRBD2 (5 bases). Trimming removed 0 bases at V and 2 bases at J, with 8 bases between. Germline V gene sequence: CDR1 SGDLS, CDR2 YYNGEE. The CDR3 is 14 amino acids. CDR3 residues: CASSVGGSQETQYF. CDR3 nucleotides: TGTGCCAGCAGCGTAGGAGGGTCGCAAGAGACCCAGTACTTC. The whole variable domain, filled in from reference TRBV9 and TRBJ2-5, reads DSGVTQTPKHLITATGQRVTLRCSPRSGDLSVYWYQQSLDQGLQFLIQYYNGEERAKGNILERFSAQQFPDLHSELNLSSLELGDSALYFCASSVGGSQETQYFGPGTRLLVL.

This clonotype was found a few times. The V and J genes are TRBV20-1 and TRBJ2-7; 9 bases match TRBD1. The CDR3 totals 13 residues. Germline loops: CDR1 DFQATT, CDR2 SNEGSKA (reference sequence). The trim removed 6 bases at V and 3 bases at J, leaving 6 bases unmatched. CDR3 nucleotides: TGCAGTGCCACAGGACAGGGGTTCTACGAGCAGTACTTC. Residues: CSATGQGFYEQYF.

The chain combines TRBV11-3 with TRBJ2-2; 7 positions match TRBD1. Losses at the gene ends were 5 bases for V and 0 bases for J; bases not matched to a gene: 3. The germline CDR1 and CDR2 sequences are SGHNT and YENEEA. CDR3 length equals 15 residues. The CDR3, as DNA: TGTGCCAGCAGCAAAGGGACAGCGAACACCGGGGAGCTGTTTTTT. It encodes CASSKGTANTGELFF.

This clonotype was detected ten times or more. V gene TRBV12-3 or TRBV12-4 combines with J gene TRBJ2-5, with D perhaps TRBD1 (5 bases). This CDR3 spans 14 amino acids. Trimming stripped 4 bases from V and 4 bases from J, with 13 bases between. CDR3 DNA: TGTGCCAGCAGTTGGGCCGGACATCCAGAGACCCAGTACTTC. Its translation: CASSWAGHPETQYF.

This clonotype has a count of ten or more. J is TRBJ2-7 and V is TRBV28; D is perhaps TRBD2 (5 bases). CDR3 length: 13 residues. With 6 bases removed from V and 2 bases from J, the gap between germline ends came to 11 bases. Germline V CDR1 and CDR2: MDHEN, SYDVKM. CDR3 in amino acids: CASSPEGPYEQYF. The CDR3 DNA follows: TGTGCCAGCAGCCCCGAGGGCCCCTACGAGCAGTACTTC.

The table lists this clonotype with a few counts. The genes are TRBV11-2 and TRBJ2-7; a weak D match, TRBD1 (6 bases). The germline V and J ends were trimmed by 5 bases and 3 bases, with 17 bases remaining between them. There are 15 residues in the CDR3. Germline V gives CDR1 SGHAT, CDR2 FQNNGV. DNA for the CDR3: TGTGCCAGCAGCCGTTCGTCCCGAGGGGGCTACGAGCAGTACTTC. As protein: CASSRSSRGGYEQYF.

This clonotype was observed many times. This chain connects TRBV12-5 to TRBJ2-7; TRBD2 agrees at 7 bases. CDR1 and CDR2 (germline): LGHNT, FRNRAP. With 1 base clipped from V and 4 bases from J, the junction kept 7 bases outside the gene matches. The CDR3 is made up of 15 amino acids. The CDR3 nucleotides are TGTGCTAGTGGTTTGGGACTAGCTTCCCCATACGAGCAGTACTTC. It specifies CASGLGLASPYEQYF.

This clonotype was recorded at least ten times. The rearrangement joins TRBV20-1 to TRBJ1-1; no clear D gene. This CDR3 comprises 13 residues. Trimming shortened V by 0 bases and J by 1 base, and 6 bases separated the two germline ends. In germline, CDR1 is DFQATT, CDR2 SNEGSKA (reference sequence). The CDR3 sequence: CSARDSTNTEAFF. For the CDR3, the DNA is TGCAGTGCTAGAGACTCGACGAACACTGAAGCTTTCTTT.

This chain links TRBV5-5 with TRBJ2-5; tentatively, D is TRBD2 (5 bases). Trimming shortened V by 0 bases and J by 4 bases, and 16 bases separated the two germline ends. Germline CDR1 and CDR2: SGHKS and YYEKEE (reference sequence). The length of the CDR3 is 16 residues. The CDR3 nucleotides are TGTGCCAGCAGCTTGGCGCGAGGTCTCCGGGGAGAGACCCAGTACTTC. This gives the protein CASSLARGLRGETQYF.

There are a few counts of this clonotype. The genes are TRBV5-5 and TRBJ2-1; tentative D call: TRBD1 (5 bases). V lost 4 bases, J lost 2 bases, and 7 bases lay in between. This CDR3 is 13 amino acids long. Germline CDR1 SGHKS, CDR2 YYEKEE (reference sequence). DNA for the CDR3: TGTGCCAGCAGCCGACAGACCTACAATGAGCAGTTCTTC. The encoded protein is CASSRQTYNEQFF. The variable domain in full, with the rest retrieved from reference TRBV5-5 and TRBJ2-1, is DAGVTQSPTHLIKTRGQQVTLRCSPISGHKSVSWYQQVLGQGPQFIFQYYEKEERGRGNFPDRFSARQFPNYSSELNVNALLLGDSALYLCASSRQTYNEQFFGPGTRLTVL.

This clonotype has more than one count but fewer than ten. The rearrangement links TRBV7-6 to TRBJ2-7; D unresolved. This CDR3 has 14 amino acids. Germline CDR1 and CDR2: SGHVS and FNYEAQ. Trimming took 3 bases from V and 4 from J, leaving 13 bases between them. The chain's CDR3 is CASSFAQLGYEQYF. In DNA, the CDR3 is TGTGCCAGCAGCTTCGCTCAATTGGGGTACGAGCAGTACTTC.

J is TRBJ1-1 and V is TRBV6-2 or TRBV6-3, with D perhaps TRBD1 (6 bases). The CDR3 loop spans 14 amino acids. Per the germline V gene, CDR1 is MNHEY and CDR2 is SVGEGT. V lost 2 bases and J 4 bases, leaving 11 bases between the germline ends. Here the CDR3 reads CASSYDGGATEAFF. CDR3 bases: TGTGCCAGCAGTTACGACGGGGGCGCCACTGAAGCTTTCTTT.

The chain uses TRBV28 and TRBJ2-7; weak D call: TRBD1 (6 bases). Trimming removed 6 bases from V and 3 bases from J, with 15 bases in between. The CDR3 is made up of 14 amino acids. CDR1 is MDHEN, CDR2 SYDVKM, per germline. The CDR3 here is CASSRAGTLYEQYF. The CDR3 coding sequence is TGTGCCAGCAGCCGGGCCGGGACACTCTACGAGCAGTACTTC.

This clonotype has ten or more counts. This rearrangement joins TRBV7-2 to TRBJ2-5; D is unclear. Trimming pared 3 bases from V and 5 bases from J, leaving 13 bases between. The CDR3 contains 14 residues. Germline values: CDR1 SGHTA, CDR2 FQGNSA. The CDR3 protein is CASSFFTSPETQYF. CDR3 bases: TGTGCCAGCAGCTTCTTCACATCGCCCGAGACCCAGTACTTC.

There are many counts of this clonotype. The rearrangement uses TRBV10-3 and TRBJ1-1; D not resolved. V lost 0 bases and J 1 base, leaving 6 bases between the germline ends. The germline V gene has CDR1 ENHRY and CDR2 SYGVKD. CDR3 length: 14 amino acids. CDR3 in amino acids: CAISESLSNTEAFF. Written as DNA, the CDR3 is TGTGCCATCAGTGAGTCGCTCTCGAACACTGAAGCTTTCTTT.

This clonotype was detected only a few times. V and J are TRBV19 and TRBJ2-5; D gene uncertain. The V end was cut by 7 bases, the J end by 4 bases, with 4 bases between. The CDR3 sequence is 10 residues long. Germline assignment: CDR1 LNHDA and CDR2 SQIVND (reference sequence). The CDR3 nucleotides read TGTGCCAGTACAGTAGAGACCCAGTACTTC. Its translation: CASTVETQYF.

This clonotype was picked up a small number of times. The genes are TRBV3-1 and TRBJ2-4; 10 bases agree with TRBD2. V gave up 1 base and J gave up 2 bases; unmatched junction bases: 17. This CDR3 has 21 residues. CDR1 and CDR2 (germline): LGHDT, YNNKEL (reference sequence). CDR3 bases: TGTGCCAGCAGCCAAGTCGGGCTAGCGGGAGTATTCGGGAGGTCCAAAAACATTCAGTACTTC. Translation: CASSQVGLAGVFGRSKNIQYF.

This clonotype was counted a few times. The V call is TRBV20-1, the J call TRBJ1-2; D remains ambiguous. The V and J ends lost 6 bases and 5 bases respectively, with 19 bases between them. Germline CDR1 DFQATT, CDR2 SNEGSKA (reference sequence). CDR3 length equals 14 residues. CDR3 residues: CSAPRHGGGYGYTF. As DNA, the CDR3 is TGCAGTGCCCCCCGACACGGCGGAGGATATGGCTACACCTTC.

There are a few counts of this clonotype. The chain couples TRBV20-1 to TRBJ2-7; 9 bases fit TRBD2. J was trimmed by 3 bases and V by 2 bases; bases with no gene match: 11. Germline-derived CDR1 and CDR2 are DFQATT and SNEGSKA (reference sequence). This CDR3 spans 16 amino acids. The CDR3 is CSARLRGASGNYEQYF. DNA of the CDR3: TGCAGTGCTAGATTGCGCGGGGCTAGCGGGAACTACGAGCAGTACTTC.

This clonotype was observed many times. The junction differs from germline at one of its ends, possibly a read error. The gene calls are TRBV30 and TRBJ2-5; D is unresolved. The CDR3 totals 13 residues. Per germline, CDR1 GTSNPN and CDR2 SVGIG (reference sequence). The CDR3 is CAWSPYGQGTQYF. As DNA, the CDR3 is TGTGCCTGGAGTCCCTATGGCCAAGGGACCCAGTACTTC.

At least ten counts were recorded for this clonotype. The chain combines TRBV5-4 with TRBJ2-2; D unclear. Germline V gene data show CDR1 as SGHNT and CDR2 as YYREEE (reference sequence). V was pared by 3 bases and J by 4 bases, with 13 bases between. The CDR3 has 15 amino acids. The CDR3 DNA is TGTGCCAGCAGCTCGGCGTTGGCAGGCACCGGGGAGCTGTTTTTT. Protein: CASSSALAGTGELFF.

In its sample, this clonotype was seen many times. The chain has TRBV12-3 or TRBV12-4 and TRBJ2-7; 9 positions match TRBD1. V dropped 3 bases and J dropped 5; count of bases not matched to a gene: 11. This CDR3 region has 16 residues. CDR3 amino acids: CASSLGVRDRAHEQYF. Here the CDR3 DNA reads TGTGCCAGCAGTTTGGGGGTCCGGGACAGGGCCCACGAGCAGTACTTC.

This clonotype was observed a handful of times. The chain links TRBV19 to TRBJ2-5, with D perhaps TRBD1 or TRBD2 (5 bases each). Looked up from germline, CDR1 is LNHDA and CDR2 is SQIVND (reference sequence). CDR3 length: 14 residues. V was cut by 3 bases and J by 4 bases, with 12 bases left in between. CDR3 bases: TGTGCCAGTAGTATGGGGCTAGCCGCAGAGACCCAGTACTTC. Residues: CASSMGLAAETQYF.

This clonotype was found a few times. The chain links TRBV12-3 or TRBV12-4 to TRBJ2-2; D is possibly TRBD2 (5 bases). The CDR3 covers 17 residues. V dropped 3 bases and J dropped 4 bases, with 18 bases sitting between them. CDR3 sequence reads: CASSFSAVEGSTGELFF. The CDR3 region has the DNA TGTGCCAGCAGTTTTTCAGCGGTTGAGGGCTCCACCGGGGAGCTGTTTTTT.

This chain joins TRBV20-1 and TRBJ1-3, with TRBD1 as a possible D gene (6 bases). Trimming removed 6 bases from V and 3 bases from J, with 12 bases in between. Germline V gene sequence: CDR1 DFQATT, CDR2 SNEGSKA (reference sequence). The CDR3 runs 13 residues. In DNA form, the CDR3 reads TGCAGTGCCTCCGGACAGAATGGAAACACCATATATTTT. Its protein is CSASGQNGNTIYF.